This T cell receptor beta chain was obtained from a study of T cells after yellow fever vaccination. This clonotype occurred many times. As yet, its antigen is unknown. TCR cDNA, made by 5'RACE template switching, carried an added universal primer site and UMIs. TCRdb analysed the 5' RACE reads with MiXCR anew, one entry per CDR3 protein. The table lists 250,000 to 300,000 distinct CDR3 sequences, approximately 13% of them singletons. Germline loops: CDR1 SGHTA, CDR2 FQGNSA. The CDR3 is 16 amino acids. The V gene lost 8 bases and the J gene lost 8 bases, with 25 bases spanning the gap. Study-level results: Post-booster repertoires contained most primary-vaccination clones again (about 95% CD4, 85% to 90% CD8). Some clonotypes were seen in both the CD4 and the CD8 compartments. These made up a small share and likely arose from convergent recombination. Abundant clonotypes from the bulk population could contaminate FACS-sorted repertoires.

The receptor's source is a man aged 25-40 years who received the YFV17D yellow fever vaccine. Sequenced material: CD4+ T cells sorted from PBMCs, taken 45 days after the yellow fever booster vaccination. The chain couples TRBV7-2 to TRBJ2-1; possibly TRBD2 for D (6 bases). For the CDR3, the DNA is TGTGCCAGCGGGGGTCTCAGGCGGGGCCCCAGGGATGAGCAGTTCTTC. It yields the protein CASGGLRRGPRDEQFF.